This TCR beta chain was found in a study of T cell clonotyping in hematopoietic cell transplantation. Using immunoSEQ multiplex PCR, the repertoire was profiled, and TCRdb retains in-frame clones only, with some absent. The repertoire holds several thousand clones, about 73% seen once, with roughly 34% in the top ten. Broader study findings: At the given depth, recipient repertoires were over 95% de novo clonotypes. Broader posttransplant TCR repertoire diversity was predicted by graft donor and pretransplant recipient Inverse Simpson Index values. Recipient TCR diversity dropped after transplant; expanded clonotypes rose from day 30 to 180.

Germline V gene sequence: CDR1 SGHDT, CDR2 YYEEEE. The length of the CDR3 is 14 residues. The germline V and J ends were trimmed by 3 bases and 2 bases, with 8 bases remaining between them. Worth noting for this clone: Its target is not known.

This chain links TRBV5-6 with TRBJ2-2; no clear D. The receptor was isolated from a male patient aged 70 to 85 who had an allogeneic stem cell transplant from an unrelated donor, so T cells may come from the graft donor. Some clones in this sample may be carry-over from other donors' samples. Sequencing used peripheral blood mononuclear cells, obtained 180 days after allogeneic stem cell transplant. CDR3 sequence: CASSSDLNTGELFF. For the CDR3, the DNA is TGTGCCAGCAGCTCCGATCTAAACACCGGGGAGCTGTTTTTT.